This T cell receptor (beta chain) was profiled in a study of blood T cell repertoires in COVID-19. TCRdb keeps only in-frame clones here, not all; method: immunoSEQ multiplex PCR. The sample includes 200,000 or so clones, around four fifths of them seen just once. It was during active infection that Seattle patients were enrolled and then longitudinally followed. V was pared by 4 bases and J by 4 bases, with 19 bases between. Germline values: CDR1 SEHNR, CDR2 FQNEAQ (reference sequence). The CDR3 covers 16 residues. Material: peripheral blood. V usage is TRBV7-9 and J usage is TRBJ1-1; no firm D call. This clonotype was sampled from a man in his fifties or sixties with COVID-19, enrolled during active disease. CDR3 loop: CASSSTIRRAGTEAFF. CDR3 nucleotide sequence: TGTGCCAGCAGCTCTACAATTAGGAGGGCGGGCACTGAAGCTTTCTTT.